This T cell receptor (beta chain) was retrieved from a study of early T cells in non-severe SARS-CoV-2 infection. Study overall: With bulk RNA from unsorted whole blood as input, sequencing yielded unpaired chains. Whole-study findings and limits: The VDJdb matching leaned toward anti-spike CD8 responses and overlooked private and CD4 specificities.

The germline gives CDR1 MNHNS, CDR2 SASEGT. V was cut by 0 bases and J by 6 bases, with 12 bases left in between. The CDR3 has 15 residues. Individual cDNA molecules received unique molecular identifiers during library preparation. TCRdb processed the 5' RACE reads anew with MiXCR; each CDR3 protein has one entry. Of tens of thousands of distinct CDR3 sequences in the sample, more than 10% were seen once. A word on this clonotype: Antigen: not known.

The rearrangement links TRBV6-1 to TRBJ2-1; D is unclear. The clonotype was recovered from an adult who was a healthcare worker with PCR-confirmed SARS-CoV-2 infection or an uninfected control (not recorded which). The sequenced sample was whole blood. CDR3 residues: CASSEALEGSNEQFF. DNA for the CDR3: TGTGCCAGCAGTGAAGCGCTTGAAGGGTCCAATGAGCAGTTCTTC.